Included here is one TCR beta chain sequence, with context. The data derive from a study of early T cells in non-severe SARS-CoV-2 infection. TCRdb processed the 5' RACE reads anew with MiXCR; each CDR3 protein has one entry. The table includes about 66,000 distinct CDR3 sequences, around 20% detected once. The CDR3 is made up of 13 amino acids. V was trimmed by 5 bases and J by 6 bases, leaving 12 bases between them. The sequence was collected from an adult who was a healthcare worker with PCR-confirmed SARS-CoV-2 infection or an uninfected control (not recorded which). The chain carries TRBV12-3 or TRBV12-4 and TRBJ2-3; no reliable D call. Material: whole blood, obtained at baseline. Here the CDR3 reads CASSPPAIDTQYF. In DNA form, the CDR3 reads TGTGCCAGCAGTCCCCCGGCAATCGATACGCAGTATTTT.